This TCR beta chain was identified in a study of cytomegalovirus exposure and HLA in healthy donors. The overall study: Previous work identified 120 million or so unique TCR beta sequences from around 180 million T cells. Early released data had around 79 million unique TCRs, all coming from HLA-typed donors. Study-wide findings and caveats: Judged likely to be a sequencing artifact was a cluster of highly shared sequence variants. As was reported, the HLA-A and HLA-B alleles of most subjects were accurately predicted from TCR beta sequences.

As concerns this clone: The antigen is not known.

The study ran its PCR with 60 Vbeta and 13 Jbeta primers. Libraries were prepared by immunoSEQ multiplex PCR; TCRdb keeps only in-frame clonotypes and omits some of them. The top ten hold approximately 0.26% of the sample, which has 150,000 to 200,000 clones, more than 70% seen once. Sequences were obtained from PBMCs. The receptor's source is a boy aged 5 to 17 in good health and CMV-seronegative.

CDR3 region: CASSSFRLAGGPTGELFF. In DNA form, the CDR3 reads TGTGCCAGCAGTTCCTTTCGACTAGCGGGAGGGCCTACCGGGGAGCTGTTTTTT. V is TRBV28 and J is TRBJ2-2; 14 nucleotides align to TRBD2. V trimming: 4 bases; J trimming: 5 bases; junction bases outside the gene matches: 9. This CDR3 comprises 18 residues. Germline V CDR1 and CDR2: MDHEN, SYDVKM.